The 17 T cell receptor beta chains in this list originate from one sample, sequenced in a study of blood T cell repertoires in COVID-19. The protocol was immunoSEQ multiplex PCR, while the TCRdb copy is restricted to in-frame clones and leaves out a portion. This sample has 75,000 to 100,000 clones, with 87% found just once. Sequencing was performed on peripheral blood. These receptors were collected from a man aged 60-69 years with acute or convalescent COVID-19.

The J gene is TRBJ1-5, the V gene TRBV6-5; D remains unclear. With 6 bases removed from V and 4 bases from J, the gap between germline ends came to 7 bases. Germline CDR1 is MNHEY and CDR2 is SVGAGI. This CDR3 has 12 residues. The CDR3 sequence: CASRRGNQPQHF. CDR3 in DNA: TGTGCCAGCAGGAGAGGGAATCAGCCCCAGCATTTT.

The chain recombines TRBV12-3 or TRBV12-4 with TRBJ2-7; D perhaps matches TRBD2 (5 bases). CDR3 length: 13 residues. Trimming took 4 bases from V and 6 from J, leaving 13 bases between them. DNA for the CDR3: TGTGCCAGCAGTTCTTCTCTAGGGAGCGAGCAGTACTTC. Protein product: CASSSSLGSEQYF.

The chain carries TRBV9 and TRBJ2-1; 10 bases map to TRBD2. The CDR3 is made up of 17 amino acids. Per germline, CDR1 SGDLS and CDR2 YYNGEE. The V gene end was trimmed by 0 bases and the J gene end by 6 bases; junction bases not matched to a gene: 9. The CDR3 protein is CASSVVPAGGRSNEQFF. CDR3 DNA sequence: TGTGCCAGCAGCGTAGTTCCAGCGGGGGGGCGGAGCAATGAGCAGTTCTTC.

CDR3 sequence: CASSGWTDNTEAFF. DNA of the CDR3: TGTGCTAGTAGCGGATGGACAGACAACACTGAAGCTTTCTTT. This chain connects TRBV12-5 to TRBJ1-1; D possibly corresponds to TRBD1 (6 bases). The CDR3 length is 14 residues. Germline CDR1 is LGHNT and CDR2 is FRNRAP. Between the trimmed V and J ends, which lost 8 bases and 2 bases, there was a span of 15 bases.

CDR3 nucleotides: TGTGCCAGCAGCATCGGACAGGGTTATCAGCCCCAGCATTTT. Protein: CASSIGQGYQPQHF. The J gene is TRBJ1-5, the V gene TRBV27, with 8 bases aligning to TRBD1. Trimming removed 6 bases from V and 5 bases from J; junction bases left unmatched: 6. Germline CDR1 MNHEY, CDR2 SMNVEV (reference sequence). This CDR3 contains 14 residues.

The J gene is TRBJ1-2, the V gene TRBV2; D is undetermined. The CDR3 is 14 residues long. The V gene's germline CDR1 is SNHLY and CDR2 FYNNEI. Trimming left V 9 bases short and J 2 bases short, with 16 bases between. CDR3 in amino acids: CARQTAAGNYGYTF. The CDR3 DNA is TGTGCCAGACAGACCGCAGCGGGAAACTATGGCTACACCTTC.

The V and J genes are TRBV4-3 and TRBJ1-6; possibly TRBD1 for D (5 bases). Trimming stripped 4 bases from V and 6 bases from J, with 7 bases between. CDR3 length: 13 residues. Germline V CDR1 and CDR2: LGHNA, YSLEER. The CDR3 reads CASSPGGNSPLHF. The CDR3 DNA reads TGCGCCAGCAGCCCCGGGGGTAATTCACCCCTCCACTTT.

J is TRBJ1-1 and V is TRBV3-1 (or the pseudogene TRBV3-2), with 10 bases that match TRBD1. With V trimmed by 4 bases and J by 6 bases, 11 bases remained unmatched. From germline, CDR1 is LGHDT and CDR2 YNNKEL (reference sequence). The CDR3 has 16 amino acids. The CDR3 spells CASSLRDRGRSAEAFF. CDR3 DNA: TGTGCCAGCAGCCTGAGGGACAGGGGAAGGAGTGCTGAAGCTTTCTTT.

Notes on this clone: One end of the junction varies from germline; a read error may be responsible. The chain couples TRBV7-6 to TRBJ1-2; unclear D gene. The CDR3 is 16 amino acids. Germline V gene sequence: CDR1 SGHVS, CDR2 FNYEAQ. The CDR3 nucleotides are TGTGCCAGCAACTTAGGGCGTGGGCACCATGTCTATGGCTACACCTTC. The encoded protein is CASNLGRGHHVYGYTF.

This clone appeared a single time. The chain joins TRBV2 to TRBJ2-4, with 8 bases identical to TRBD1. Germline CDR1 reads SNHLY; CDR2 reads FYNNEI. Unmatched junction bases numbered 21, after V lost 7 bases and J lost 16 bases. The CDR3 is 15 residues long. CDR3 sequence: CASNPLGQAVGARYF. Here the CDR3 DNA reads TGTGCCAGCAACCCCCTGGGACAGGCTGTGGGGGCACGATACTTC.

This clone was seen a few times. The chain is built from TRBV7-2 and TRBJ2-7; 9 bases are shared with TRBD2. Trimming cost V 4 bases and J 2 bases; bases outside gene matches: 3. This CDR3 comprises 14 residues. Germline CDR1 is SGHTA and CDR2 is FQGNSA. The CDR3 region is CASSSRGGAYEQYF. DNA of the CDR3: TGTGCCAGCAGCTCTCGCGGGGGGGCCTACGAGCAGTACTTC. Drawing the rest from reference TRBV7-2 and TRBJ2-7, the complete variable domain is GAGVSQSPSNKVTEKGKDVELRCDPISGHTALYWYRQSLGQGLEFLIYFQGNSAPDKSGLPSDRFSAERTGGSVSTLTIQRTQQEDSAVYLCASSSRGGAYEQYFGPGTRLTVT.

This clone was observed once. The CDR3 is CASSLAGTGSGQPQHF. CDR3 sequence (DNA): TGTGCCAGCAGCTTGGCGGGAACAGGGAGTGGGCAGCCCCAGCATTTT. The J gene is TRBJ1-5, the V gene TRBV5-5, with TRBD1 as a possible D gene (6 bases). Germline V CDR1 and CDR2: SGHKS, YYEKEE (reference sequence). This CDR3 spans 16 amino acids. V shed 0 bases and J shed 7 bases, with 17 bases lying between them. Full variable domain (outside the CDR3, taken from reference TRBV5-5 and TRBJ1-5): DAGVTQSPTHLIKTRGQQVTLRCSPISGHKSVSWYQQVLGQGPQFIFQYYEKEERGRGNFPDRFSARQFPNYSSELNVNALLLGDSALYLCASSLAGTGSGQPQHFGDGTRLSIL.

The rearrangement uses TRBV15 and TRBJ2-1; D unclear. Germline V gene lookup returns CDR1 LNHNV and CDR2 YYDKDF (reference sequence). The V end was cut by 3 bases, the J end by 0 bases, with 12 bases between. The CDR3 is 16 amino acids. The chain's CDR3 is CATSSQTRSSYNEQFF. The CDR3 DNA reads TGTGCCACCAGCAGTCAGACCCGGAGCTCCTACAATGAGCAGTTCTTC. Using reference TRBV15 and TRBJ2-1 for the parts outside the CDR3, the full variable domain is DAMVIQNPRYQVTQFGKPVTLSCSQTLNHNVMYWYQQKSSQAPKLLFHYYDKDFNNEADTPDNFQSRRPNTSFCFLDIRSPGLGDTAMYLCATSSQTRSSYNEQFFGPGTRLTVL.

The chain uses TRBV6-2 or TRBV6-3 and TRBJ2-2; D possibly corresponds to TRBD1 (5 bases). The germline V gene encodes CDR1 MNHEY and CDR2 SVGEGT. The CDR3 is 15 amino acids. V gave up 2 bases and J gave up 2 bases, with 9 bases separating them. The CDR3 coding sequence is TGTGCCAGCAGTTACAACGACAGAAACACCGGGGAGCTGTTTTTT. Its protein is CASSYNDRNTGELFF.

CDR3 residues: CASSFRDTGLTIYF. The CDR3 region has the DNA TGTGCCAGCAGCTTCCGGGACACCGGCCTCACCATATATTTT. V usage is TRBV3-1 (or the pseudogene TRBV3-2) and J usage is TRBJ1-3, with D possibly TRBD1 on 6 matching bases. Per germline, CDR1 LGHDT and CDR2 YNNKEL (reference sequence). The V end lost 5 bases, the J end lost 9 bases, and 17 bases lay between the germline ends. The CDR3 covers 14 residues.

In nucleotides, the CDR3 is TGTGCCAGCAGCACGCGGACAGCAACTAATGAAAAACTGTTTTTT. Translation: CASSTRTATNEKLFF. The chain couples TRBV7-2 to TRBJ1-4; the D gene is possibly TRBD1 (6 bases). The CDR3 has 15 amino acids. Germline V gene lookup returns CDR1 SGHTA and CDR2 FQGNSA. Trimming stripped 5 bases from V and 0 bases from J, with 10 bases between.

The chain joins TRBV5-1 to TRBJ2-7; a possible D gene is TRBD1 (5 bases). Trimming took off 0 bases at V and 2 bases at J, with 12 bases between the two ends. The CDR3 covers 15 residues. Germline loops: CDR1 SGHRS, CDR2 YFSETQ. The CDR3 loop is CASSLDWGPAYEQYF. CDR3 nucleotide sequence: TGCGCCAGCAGCTTGGATTGGGGCCCCGCCTACGAGCAGTACTTC.